This T cell receptor beta chain was observed in a study of T cell clones after liver transplantation. Measured with immunoSEQ multiplex PCR; TCRdb has only the in-frame clones, and not every one. The table includes nearly 15,000 clones, approximately 81% detected once. Notes on the study in general: Post-transplant time points were not standardized, so conclusions are preliminary. Low donor cell numbers restricted donor-reactive repertoire measurement in a couple of subjects.

Sorting of unstimulated PBMCs yielded separate CD3+CD4+ and CD3+CD8+ fractions. V shed 3 bases, J shed 2 bases, and the junction held 6 bases outside the gene matches. Germline assignment: CDR1 SGHRS and CDR2 YFSETQ. The CDR3 sequence is 15 residues long. In this sample, this clone turned up once. Its target is unknown. This TCR was sampled from a human patient who received a liver transplant. Some of the T cells may derive from the graft donor. The V and J genes are TRBV5-1 and TRBJ2-7; 9 bases map to TRBD1. The material sequenced was CD8+ T cells from blood, taken approximately 43 months after liver transplant. The CDR3 sequence is CASSSQGARTYEQYF. In nucleotides, the CDR3 is TGCGCCAGCAGCTCACAGGGGGCTCGGACCTACGAGCAGTACTTC.